Presented here are 23 T cell receptor beta chains from one specimen sequenced in a study of human T cells and chemical hapten exposure. MiXCR, run by TCRdb on the RACE reads, gives a single entry per CDR3 protein. The data contain about 110,000 distinct CDR3 sequences, approximately 12% of them seen just once; the ten biggest clones take up 1.6%. The time point denotes: pre-sensitization, week 0. Stated treatment: therapeutic diphenylcyclopropenone sensitization with weekly scalp DPC. The sequences come from whole blood, collected in connection with sensitization to the hapten diphenylcyclopropenone (DPC). These receptors were collected from a woman between 45 and 60 years old with alopecia areata. Some clones in this sample may be carry-over from other donors' samples.

Here the CDR3 DNA reads TGTGCCAGCAGCCCGGGACGGGGTAGCAAGCCCCAGCATTTT. This gives the protein CASSPGRGSKPQHF. This chain links TRBV12-3 or TRBV12-4 with TRBJ1-5; tentative D call: TRBD1 (5 bases). The CDR3 has 14 residues. Trimming pared 6 bases from V and 8 bases from J, leaving 17 bases between.

The chain is built from TRBV12-3 or TRBV12-4 and TRBJ2-5; perhaps TRBD1 as D (5 bases). The CDR3 sequence is 13 residues long. The ends were cut back, 6 bases at V and 1 base at J, with 9 bases in the middle. The DNA of the CDR3 is TGTGCCAGCAGGATCGACAGCCAAGAGACCCAGTACTTC. This gives the protein CASRIDSQETQYF.

This clonotype has only a few counts. This chain links TRBV6-5 with TRBJ1-5; the match to TRBD1 covers 7 bases. This CDR3 has 13 residues. Germline-derived CDR1 and CDR2 are MNHEY and SVGAGI. The ends lost 5 bases at V and 5 bases at J; junction bases unmatched: 3. The CDR3 sequence is CASSNDRDQPQHF. The CDR3 DNA follows: TGTGCCAGCAGTAACGACAGGGATCAGCCCCAGCATTTT.

This clonotype turned up a few times. The chain is built from TRBV5-4 and TRBJ1-1, with TRBD1 matching 7 bases. V shed 0 bases, J shed 7 bases, and the junction held 6 bases outside the gene matches. The CDR3 has 14 amino acids. The germline gives CDR1 SGHNT, CDR2 YYREEE (reference sequence). Written as DNA, the CDR3 is TGTGCCAGCAGCTTGGGACAGGGAGCAATTGAAGCTTTCTTT. This codes for CASSLGQGAIEAFF.

The V gene is TRBV4-3, the J gene TRBJ2-5; TRBD2 aligns across 10 bases. The junction had 9 bases not matched to a gene; V was cut back by 0 bases and J by 5 bases. From germline, CDR1 is LGHNA and CDR2 YSLEER. The CDR3 has 17 amino acids. The CDR3 here is CASSQDYTSGAGETQYF. The CDR3 bases are TGCGCCAGCAGCCAAGATTATACTAGCGGGGCCGGGGAGACCCAGTACTTC.

The genes are TRBV6-2 or TRBV6-3 and TRBJ1-2, with D perhaps TRBD1 (5 bases). There are 13 residues in the CDR3. Trimming took off 2 bases at V and 5 bases at J, with 9 bases between the two ends. Germline CDR1 is MNHEY and CDR2 is SVGEGT. CDR3 sequence (DNA): TGTGCCAGCAGTTACGACAGCCCTTATGGCTACACCTTC. Translated, it gives CASSYDSPYGYTF.

This clonotype appeared a few times. The V call is TRBV7-2, the J call TRBJ1-1; 9 bases are shared with TRBD1. CDR1 SGHTA and CDR2 FQGNSA come from the germline V gene. The CDR3 runs to 15 residues. V was clipped by 5 bases and J by 1 base; unmatched bases: 5. CDR3 in DNA: TGTGCCAGCAGCCCTAGGACAGGGGCGAACACTGAAGCTTTCTTT. It is translated as CASSPRTGANTEAFF.

This clonotype was seen only a few times. This chain uses TRBV20-1 with TRBJ2-3; 7 bases line up with TRBD2. V lost 3 bases and J lost 2; bases outside the gene matches: 2. The CDR3 contains 13 residues. Germline V gives CDR1 DFQATT, CDR2 SNEGSKA (reference sequence). DNA for the CDR3: TGCAGTGCTAGCGGGGGGACCACAGATACGCAGTATTTT. Its translation is CSASGGTTDTQYF.

This clonotype was seen only a few times. This chain connects TRBV27 to TRBJ1-4; D is ambiguous. CDR3 length: 15 residues. Deletions cut 5 bases from V and 0 bases from J, with 10 bases between. The germline CDR1 and CDR2 sequences are MNHEY and SMNVEV (reference sequence). CDR3 residues: CASSLQLSTNEKLFF. CDR3 nucleotide sequence: TGTGCCAGCAGTCTACAACTCTCAACTAATGAAAAACTGTTTTTT.

The genes are TRBV7-9 and TRBJ1-6; 7 nucleotides match TRBD1. Germline values: CDR1 SEHNR, CDR2 FQNEAQ (reference sequence). Trimming removed 5 bases from V and 9 bases from J; junction bases left unmatched: 7. This CDR3 comprises 14 residues. The CDR3 loop is CASSPRDSRSPLHF. Written as DNA, the CDR3 is TGTGCCAGCAGCCCACGGGACAGTCGTTCACCCCTCCACTTT.

The J gene is TRBJ1-1, the V gene TRBV14; 7 bases agree with TRBD1. The germline V gene has CDR1 SGHDN and CDR2 FVKESK. The trim removed 0 bases at V and 11 bases at J, leaving 6 bases unmatched. The CDR3 is 13 amino acids. CDR3 in amino acids: CASSQDVDRDAFF. The CDR3 DNA is TGTGCCAGCAGCCAAGACGTCGACAGGGATGCTTTCTTT.

The chain recombines TRBV6-5 with TRBJ2-6, with TRBD1 identical over 7 bases. With V trimmed by 6 bases and J by 0 bases, 17 bases remained unmatched. CDR1 and CDR2 (germline): MNHEY, SVGAGI. The CDR3 is made up of 20 amino acids. CDR3 protein: CASSTADPGQMSSGANVLTF. Here the CDR3 DNA reads TGTGCCAGCAGCACCGCTGATCCGGGACAGATGAGCTCTGGGGCCAACGTCCTGACTTTC.

The rearrangement joins TRBV2 to TRBJ2-5, with TRBD2 matching over 9 bases. V lost 10 bases and J lost 4; bases outside the gene matches: 13. CDR1 SNHLY and CDR2 FYNNEI come from the germline V gene. This CDR3 has 15 residues. The DNA for the CDR3 is TGTGCCAACAGATCGGGAGTAGCGGGAGTAGAGACCCAGTACTTC. Its protein product is CANRSGVAGVETQYF.

The sample holds many counts of this clonotype. DNA of the CDR3: TGTGCCAGTAGTATAAGGACTAGCGGCAGCTCCTACAATGAGCAGTTCTTC. This encodes CASSIRTSGSSYNEQFF. The genes are TRBV19 and TRBJ2-1; 10 positions match TRBD2. V shed 2 bases, J shed 0 bases, and the junction held 4 bases outside the gene matches. CDR3 size: 17 residues. Looked up from germline, CDR1 is LNHDA and CDR2 is SQIVND (reference sequence).

The chain employs TRBV18 and TRBJ2-3; TRBD1 might be the D (6 bases). Germline-derived CDR1 and CDR2 are KGHSH and LQKENI. Trimming pared 0 bases from V and 4 bases from J, leaving 8 bases between. This CDR3 region has 14 residues. CDR3 protein: CASSPPRGSDTQYF. The CDR3 coding sequence is TGTGCCAGCTCACCACCCAGGGGCTCAGATACGCAGTATTTT.

This clonotype was observed a handful of times. This chain joins TRBV6-4 and TRBJ2-2; no firm D call. This CDR3 region has 14 residues. The germline V gene has CDR1 MRHNA and CDR2 SNTAGT. The V and J ends lost 0 bases and 3 bases respectively, with 5 bases between them. In DNA, the CDR3 is TGTGCCAGCAGTGACTCAGTGGACACCGGGGAGCTGTTTTTT. Translation: CASSDSVDTGELFF.

This clonotype was seen more than once but under ten times. The rearrangement joins TRBV18 to TRBJ2-2; weak D call: TRBD2 (5 bases). This CDR3 contains 15 residues. CDR1 and CDR2 from the germline V gene are KGHSH and LQKENI. With 3 bases removed from V and 1 base from J, the gap between germline ends came to 9 bases. CDR3 protein: CASSPKGVNTGELFF. The DNA for the CDR3 is TGTGCCAGCTCACCCAAGGGAGTGAACACCGGGGAGCTGTTTTTT.

This clonotype was observed a few times. The chain carries TRBV5-6 and TRBJ2-1; D possibly corresponds to TRBD2 (6 bases). Trimming pared 4 bases from V and 8 bases from J, leaving 13 bases between. CDR3 length: 13 amino acids. Germline V gene lookup returns CDR1 SGHDT and CDR2 YYEEEE. This CDR3 reads CASSPGLFHEQFF. CDR3 DNA: TGTGCCAGCAGCCCGGGACTGTTCCATGAGCAGTTCTTC. The full variable domain, its missing parts supplied by reference TRBV5-6 and TRBJ2-1, is DAGVTQSPTHLIKTRGQQVTLRCSPKSGHDTVSWYQQALGQGPQFIFQYYEEEERQRGNFPDRFSGHQFPNYSSELNVNALLLGDSALYLCASSPGLFHEQFFGPGTRLTVL.

At least ten counts were recorded for this clonotype. V and J are TRBV12-3 or TRBV12-4 and TRBJ2-1; no clear D gene. The CDR3 loop spans 13 amino acids. V shed 6 bases and J shed 3 bases, with 9 bases lying between them. CDR3 region: CASRTRNYNEQFF. The DNA of the CDR3 is TGTGCCAGCAGAACCCGAAACTACAATGAGCAGTTCTTC.

This clonotype has more than one count but fewer than ten. The chain recombines TRBV28 with TRBJ2-3; D is perhaps TRBD2 (6 bases). This CDR3 has 15 amino acids. V lost 3 bases and J lost 0, with 10 bases in between. Germline lookup yields CDR1 MDHEN and CDR2 SYDVKM. The CDR3 nucleotides are TGTGCCAGCAGTTTGGGGGGATCTAGCACAGATACGCAGTATTTT. It is translated as CASSLGGSSTDTQYF.

The rearrangement links TRBV2 to TRBJ2-3, with D possibly TRBD2 on 5 matching bases. Trimming cost V 3 bases and J 2 bases, with 12 bases left between them. CDR1 and CDR2 from the germline V gene are SNHLY and FYNNEI. This CDR3 comprises 15 residues. The CDR3 loop is CASSDSEDSTDTQYF. CDR3 bases: TGTGCCAGCAGTGATTCCGAGGACTCCACAGATACGCAGTATTTT.

The chain uses TRBV28 and TRBJ2-3; weak D call: TRBD2 (6 bases). Germline-derived CDR1 and CDR2 are MDHEN and SYDVKM. V lost 7 bases, J lost 1 base, and 6 bases lay in between. The CDR3 sequence is 12 residues long. CDR3 bases: TGTGCCAGCACGGGGGGCACAGATACGCAGTATTTT. Its translation is CASTGGTDTQYF.

The chain carries TRBV29-1 and TRBJ2-7, with unresolved D. This CDR3 contains 11 residues. Germline V lookup: CDR1 SQVTM, CDR2 ANQGSEA. V dropped 4 bases and J dropped 8 bases, with 12 bases sitting between them. The CDR3 is CSVGRTSQQYF. The CDR3 DNA follows: TGCAGCGTTGGTCGAACCAGCCAGCAGTACTTC.